What follows describes a single T cell receptor beta chain. Participant reports of clinical history set cohort assignment. TCRdb keeps only in-frame clones here, not all; method: immunoSEQ multiplex PCR. The profile shows approximately 300,000 clones, over 90% of them singletons. This sample was included in a study of blood T cell repertoires in COVID-19. For the study at large: Researchers got acute and convalescent COVID-19 samples from the United States, Italy and Spain. The cDNA or gDNA used as material had been derived from T cells, B-cell-depleted T cells, or PBMCs.

V shed 7 bases and J shed 4 bases, with 14 bases lying between them. This CDR3 spans 14 amino acids. Germline V CDR1 and CDR2: MNHEY, SVGAGI. The chain joins TRBV6-5 to TRBJ2-1; D call uncertain. This clonotype was obtained from a woman in her twenties or thirties who had been exposed to COVID-19. The sequencing input was PBMCs or T cells enriched from blood (not recorded which). The CDR3 sequence: CASKRSTVYNEQFF. Here the CDR3 DNA reads TGTGCCAGCAAGAGATCAACAGTATACAATGAGCAGTTCTTC.